This TCR beta chain was recorded in a study of CD8 T cells in ankylosing spondylitis. This clonotype was found a few times. Antigen: not known. Notes on the study in general: Researchers reportedly found disease-linked clones significantly enriched in matched ankylosing spondylitis synovial fluid. What appeared characteristic of ankylosing spondylitis blood was a TCR beta motif of under 10 highly homologous variants. Reactive arthritis synovial fluid and blood previously showed some of these motif variants. Disease-linked clones bore a CD8+ phenotype and were relatively rare in peripheral blood.

From the 5' RACE reads, TCRdb called clonotypes with MiXCR, one entry per CDR3 protein. Of tens of thousands of distinct CDR3 sequences listed, roughly 33% are singletons. V lost 3 bases and J lost 6; bases outside the gene matches: 3. The CDR3 covers 15 residues. The sample taken for sequencing was synovial fluid, either unsorted or a sorted T cell fraction (not recorded which). This sequence was found in a male donor with ankylosing spondylitis. This chain uses TRBV12-3 or TRBV12-4 with TRBJ1-5; TRBD1 matches 12 bases. The CDR3 DNA reads as TGTGCCAGCAGTTTGCCGGGACAGGGGGCTCAGCCCCAGCATTTT. It specifies CASSLPGQGAQPQHF.